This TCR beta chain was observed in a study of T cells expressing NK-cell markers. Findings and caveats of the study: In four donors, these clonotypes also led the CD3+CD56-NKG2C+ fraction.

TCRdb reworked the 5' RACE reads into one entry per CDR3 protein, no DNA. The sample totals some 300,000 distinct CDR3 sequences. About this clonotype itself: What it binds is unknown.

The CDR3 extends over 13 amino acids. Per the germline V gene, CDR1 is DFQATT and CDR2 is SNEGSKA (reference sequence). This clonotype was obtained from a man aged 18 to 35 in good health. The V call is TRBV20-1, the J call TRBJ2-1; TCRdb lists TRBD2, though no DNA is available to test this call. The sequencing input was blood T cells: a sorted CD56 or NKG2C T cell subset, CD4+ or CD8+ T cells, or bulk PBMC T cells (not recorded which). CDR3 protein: CSAWGTGPIEQFF.